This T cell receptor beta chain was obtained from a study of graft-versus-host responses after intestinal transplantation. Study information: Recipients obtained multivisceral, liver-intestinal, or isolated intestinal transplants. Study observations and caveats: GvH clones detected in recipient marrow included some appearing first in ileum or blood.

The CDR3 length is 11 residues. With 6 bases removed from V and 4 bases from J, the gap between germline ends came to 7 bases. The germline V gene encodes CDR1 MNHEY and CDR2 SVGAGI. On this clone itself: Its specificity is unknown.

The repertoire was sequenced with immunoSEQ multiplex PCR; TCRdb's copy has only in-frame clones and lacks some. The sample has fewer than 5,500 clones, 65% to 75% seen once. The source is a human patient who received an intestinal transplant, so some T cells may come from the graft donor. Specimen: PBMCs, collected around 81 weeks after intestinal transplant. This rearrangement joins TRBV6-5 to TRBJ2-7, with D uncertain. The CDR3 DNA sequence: TGTGCCAGCAGCGCCTGGTACGAGCAGTACTTC. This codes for CASSAWYEQYF.